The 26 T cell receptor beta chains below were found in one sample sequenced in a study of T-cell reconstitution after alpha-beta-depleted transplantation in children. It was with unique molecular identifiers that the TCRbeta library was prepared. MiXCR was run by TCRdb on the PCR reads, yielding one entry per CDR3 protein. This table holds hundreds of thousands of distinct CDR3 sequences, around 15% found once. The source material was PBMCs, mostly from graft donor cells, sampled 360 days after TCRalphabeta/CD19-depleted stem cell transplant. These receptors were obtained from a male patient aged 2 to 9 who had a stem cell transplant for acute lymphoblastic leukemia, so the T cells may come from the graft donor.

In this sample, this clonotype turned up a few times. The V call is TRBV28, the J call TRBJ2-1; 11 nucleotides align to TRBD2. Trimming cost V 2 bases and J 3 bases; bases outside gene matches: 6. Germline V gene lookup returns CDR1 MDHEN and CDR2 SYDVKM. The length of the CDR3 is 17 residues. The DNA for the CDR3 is TGTGCCAGCAGTTTAGGGGGACTAGCGGAGCACTACAATGAGCAGTTCTTC. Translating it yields CASSLGGLAEHYNEQFF.

CDR3 coding DNA: TGCGCCAGCAGCCCCCTCCCCAGACAGGACCAAGAGACCCAGTACTTC. This encodes CASSPLPRQDQETQYF. The chain has TRBV5-1 and TRBJ2-5, with D possibly matching TRBD1 (6 bases). The CDR3 is 16 amino acids. V was pared by 4 bases and J by 0 bases, with 16 bases between. CDR1 and CDR2 (germline): SGHRS, YFSETQ.

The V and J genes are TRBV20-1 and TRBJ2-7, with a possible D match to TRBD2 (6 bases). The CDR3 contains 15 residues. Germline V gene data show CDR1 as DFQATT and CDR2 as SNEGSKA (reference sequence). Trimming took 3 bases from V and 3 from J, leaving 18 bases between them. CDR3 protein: CSASPAGWGDYEQYF. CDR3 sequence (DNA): TGCAGTGCTAGCCCCGCAGGGTGGGGGGACTACGAGCAGTACTTC.

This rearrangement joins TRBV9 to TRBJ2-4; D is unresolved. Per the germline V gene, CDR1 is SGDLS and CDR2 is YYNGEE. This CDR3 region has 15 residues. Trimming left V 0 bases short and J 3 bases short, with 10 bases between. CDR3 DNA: TGTGCCAGCAGCGTAGACCCCCTGGGCAAAAACATTCAGTACTTC. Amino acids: CASSVDPLGKNIQYF.

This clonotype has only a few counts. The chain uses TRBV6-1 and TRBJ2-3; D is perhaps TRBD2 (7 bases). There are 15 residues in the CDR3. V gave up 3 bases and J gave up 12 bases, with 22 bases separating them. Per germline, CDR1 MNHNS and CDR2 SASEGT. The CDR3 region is CASSDWVGGQDPQYF. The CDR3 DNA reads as TGTGCCAGCAGTGATTGGGTGGGGGGGCAAGACCCCCAGTATTTT.

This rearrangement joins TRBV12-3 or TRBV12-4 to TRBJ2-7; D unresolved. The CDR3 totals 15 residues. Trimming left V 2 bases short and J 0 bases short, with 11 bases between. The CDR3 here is CASSLSGPRSYEQYF. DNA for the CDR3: TGTGCCAGCAGTTTATCCGGGCCCCGCTCCTACGAGCAGTACTTC.

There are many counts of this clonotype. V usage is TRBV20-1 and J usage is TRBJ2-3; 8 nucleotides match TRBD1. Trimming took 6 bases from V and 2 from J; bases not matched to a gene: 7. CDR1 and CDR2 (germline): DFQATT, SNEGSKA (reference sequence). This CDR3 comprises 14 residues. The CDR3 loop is CSAPRTGITDTQYF. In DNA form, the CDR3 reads TGCAGTGCCCCGAGGACAGGGATCACAGATACGCAGTATTTT.

The CDR3 DNA is TGTGCCACCAGTGATCCCCGGGACTACCACGAGCAGTACTTC. Translating gives CATSDPRDYHEQYF. This chain uses TRBV24-1 with TRBJ2-7, with 7 bases that match TRBD2. Germline V CDR1 and CDR2: KGHDR, SFDVKD. This CDR3 is built from 14 residues. J lost 5 bases, V lost 3 bases, and 6 bases had no gene match.

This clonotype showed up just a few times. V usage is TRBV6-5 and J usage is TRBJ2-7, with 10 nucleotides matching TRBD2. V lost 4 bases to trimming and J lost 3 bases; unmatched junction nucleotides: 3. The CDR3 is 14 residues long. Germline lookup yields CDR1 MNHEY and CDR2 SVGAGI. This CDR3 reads CASSWTSGFYEQYF. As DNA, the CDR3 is TGTGCCAGCAGTTGGACTAGCGGTTTCTACGAGCAGTACTTC.

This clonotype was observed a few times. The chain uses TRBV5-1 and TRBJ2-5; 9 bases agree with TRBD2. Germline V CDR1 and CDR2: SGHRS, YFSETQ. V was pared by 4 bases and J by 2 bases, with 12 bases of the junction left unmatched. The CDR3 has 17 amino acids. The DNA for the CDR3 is TGCGCCAGCAGCCTCAATGGTAGCGGGAGACCTCAAGAGACCCAGTACTTC. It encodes CASSLNGSGRPQETQYF.

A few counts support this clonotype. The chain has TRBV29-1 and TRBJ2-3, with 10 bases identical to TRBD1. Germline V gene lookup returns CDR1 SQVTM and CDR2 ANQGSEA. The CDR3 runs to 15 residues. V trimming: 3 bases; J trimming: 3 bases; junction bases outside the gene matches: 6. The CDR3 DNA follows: TGCAGCGTTGACCTGGGACAGGGGCAGACAGATACGCAGTATTTT. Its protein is CSVDLGQGQTDTQYF.

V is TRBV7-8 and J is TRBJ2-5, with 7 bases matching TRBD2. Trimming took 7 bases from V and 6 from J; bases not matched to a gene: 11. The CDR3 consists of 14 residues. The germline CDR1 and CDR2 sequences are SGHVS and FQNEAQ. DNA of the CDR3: TGTGCCAGCACCCATCTAGCGGCCGGCCAGACCCAGTACTTC. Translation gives CASTHLAAGQTQYF.

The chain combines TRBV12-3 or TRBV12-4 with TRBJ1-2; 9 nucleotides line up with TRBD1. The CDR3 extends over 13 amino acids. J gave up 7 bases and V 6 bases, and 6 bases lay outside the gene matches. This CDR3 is CASSRTGGSGYTF. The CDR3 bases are TGTGCCAGCAGCAGAACAGGGGGCAGTGGCTACACCTTC.

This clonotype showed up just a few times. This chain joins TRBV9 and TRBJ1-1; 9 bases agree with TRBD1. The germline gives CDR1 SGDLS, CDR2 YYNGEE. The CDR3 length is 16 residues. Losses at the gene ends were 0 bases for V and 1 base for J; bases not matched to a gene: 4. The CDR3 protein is CASSVVPTGGNTEAFF. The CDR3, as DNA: TGTGCCAGCAGCGTAGTCCCGACAGGGGGGAACACTGAAGCTTTCTTT.

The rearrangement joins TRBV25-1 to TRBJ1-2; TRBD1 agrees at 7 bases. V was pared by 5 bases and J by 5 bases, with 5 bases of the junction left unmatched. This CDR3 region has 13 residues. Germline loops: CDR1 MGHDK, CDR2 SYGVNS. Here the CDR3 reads CASSTGQWYGYTF. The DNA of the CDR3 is TGTGCCAGCAGTACGGGACAGTGGTATGGCTACACCTTC.

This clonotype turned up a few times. In nucleotides, the CDR3 is TGTGCCAGCAGCTTACTGCGGGGACCGGTTGGAGGGGGCTCTGGGGCCAACGTCCTGACTTTC. Translation: CASSLLRGPVGGGSGANVLTF. The V call is TRBV11-1, the J call TRBJ2-6; either TRBD1 or TRBD2 may fit D (6 bases each). Germline assignment: CDR1 SGHAT and CDR2 FQDESV (reference sequence). The CDR3 has 21 amino acids. Trimming stripped 2 bases from V and 0 bases from J, with 23 bases between.

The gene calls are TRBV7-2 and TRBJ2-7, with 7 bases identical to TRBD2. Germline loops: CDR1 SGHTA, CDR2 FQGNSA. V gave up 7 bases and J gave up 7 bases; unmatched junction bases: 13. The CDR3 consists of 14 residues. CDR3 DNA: TGTGCCAGCATCCTTCACTCCGAAGCGGGAGAGCAGTACTTC. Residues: CASILHSEAGEQYF.

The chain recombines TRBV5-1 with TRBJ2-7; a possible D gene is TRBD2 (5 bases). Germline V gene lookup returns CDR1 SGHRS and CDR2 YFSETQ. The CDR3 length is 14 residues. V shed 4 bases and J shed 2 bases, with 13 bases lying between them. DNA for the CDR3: TGCGCCAGCAGCCCGGACTGGGCAGCCTACGAGCAGTACTTC. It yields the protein CASSPDWAAYEQYF.

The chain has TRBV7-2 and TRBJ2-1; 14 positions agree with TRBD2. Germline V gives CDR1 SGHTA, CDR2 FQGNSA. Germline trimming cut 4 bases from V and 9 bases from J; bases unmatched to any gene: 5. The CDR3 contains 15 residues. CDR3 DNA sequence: TGTGCCAGCAGCTCCCGGACTAGCGGGAGGAGTGAGCAGTTCTTC. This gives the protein CASSSRTSGRSEQFF.

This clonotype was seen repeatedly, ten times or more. CDR3 residues: CASSLTPSGENTEAFF. The CDR3 bases are TGTGCCAGCAGTTTAACTCCCTCAGGGGAGAACACTGAAGCTTTCTTT. The rearrangement uses TRBV12-3 or TRBV12-4 and TRBJ1-1; tentative D call: TRBD1 (6 bases). The CDR3 is 16 residues long. Trimming left V 2 bases short and J 1 base short, with 14 bases between.

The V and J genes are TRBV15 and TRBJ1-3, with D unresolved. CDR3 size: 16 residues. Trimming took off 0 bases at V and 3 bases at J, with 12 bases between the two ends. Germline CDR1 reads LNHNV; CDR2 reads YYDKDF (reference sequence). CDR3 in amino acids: CATSRDVGIGGNTIYF. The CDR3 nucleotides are TGTGCCACCAGCAGAGATGTAGGGATCGGTGGAAACACCATATATTTT.

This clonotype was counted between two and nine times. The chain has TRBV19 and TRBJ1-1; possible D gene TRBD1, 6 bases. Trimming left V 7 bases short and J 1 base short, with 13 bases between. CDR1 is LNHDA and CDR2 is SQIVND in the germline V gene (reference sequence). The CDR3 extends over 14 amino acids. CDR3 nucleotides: TGTGCCAGTACTCCTTCACAGGGGAACACTGAAGCTTTCTTT. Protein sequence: CASTPSQGNTEAFF.

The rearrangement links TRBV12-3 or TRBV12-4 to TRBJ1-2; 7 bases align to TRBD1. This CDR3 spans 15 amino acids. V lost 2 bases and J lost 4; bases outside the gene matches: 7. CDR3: CASSLLTGMSYGYTF. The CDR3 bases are TGTGCCAGCAGTTTACTGACAGGGATGAGCTATGGCTACACCTTC.

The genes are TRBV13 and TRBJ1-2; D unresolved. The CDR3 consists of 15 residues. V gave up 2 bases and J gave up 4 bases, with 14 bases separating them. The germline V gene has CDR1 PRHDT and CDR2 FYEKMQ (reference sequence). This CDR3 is CASSLSESPVYGYTF. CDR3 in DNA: TGTGCCAGCAGCTTAAGCGAGTCCCCCGTCTATGGCTACACCTTC.

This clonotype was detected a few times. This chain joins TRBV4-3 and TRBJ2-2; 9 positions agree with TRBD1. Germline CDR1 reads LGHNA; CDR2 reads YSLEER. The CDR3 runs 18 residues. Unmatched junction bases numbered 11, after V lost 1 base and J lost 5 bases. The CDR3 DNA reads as TGCGCCAGCAGCCAAGGGAACACGGGACAGGGAGTAACCGGGGAGCTGTTTTTT. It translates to CASSQGNTGQGVTGELFF.

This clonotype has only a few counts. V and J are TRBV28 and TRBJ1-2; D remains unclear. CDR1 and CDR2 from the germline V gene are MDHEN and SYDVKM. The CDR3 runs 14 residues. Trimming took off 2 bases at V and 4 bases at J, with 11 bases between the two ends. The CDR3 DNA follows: TGTGCCAGCAGTTTACCCGACGTAACCTATGGCTACACCTTC. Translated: CASSLPDVTYGYTF.